Shown below are 5 T cell receptor beta chains from a single sample sequenced in a study of early T cells in non-severe SARS-CoV-2 infection. TCRdb reanalysed the 5' RACE reads using MiXCR and keeps one entry per CDR3 protein. The table shows tens of thousands of distinct CDR3 sequences, with 4% to 4.5% occurring only once. The sample consisted of whole blood. The source is an adult who was a healthcare worker with PCR-confirmed SARS-CoV-2 infection or an uninfected control (not recorded which).

This clonotype was counted many times. The V gene is TRBV7-9, the J gene TRBJ2-3; TRBD2 matches at 11 bases. The CDR3 covers 15 residues. The V gene end was trimmed by 5 bases and the J gene end by 8 bases; junction bases not matched to a gene: 9. Per germline, CDR1 SEHNR and CDR2 FQNEAQ (reference sequence). This chain's CDR3 is CASSTSGGSMRTQYF. The CDR3 nucleotides are TGTGCCAGCAGCACTAGCGGGGGTAGCATGCGTACGCAGTATTTT.

This clonotype was seen many times. The rearrangement links TRBV29-1 to TRBJ2-7, with D possibly being TRBD1 or TRBD2 (7 bases each). From germline, CDR1 is SQVTM and CDR2 ANQGSEA. V shed 7 bases and J shed 4 bases, with 11 bases lying between them. The CDR3 is 11 residues long. The CDR3 coding sequence is TGCAGCGGGGGGGGACAGTACGAGCAGTACTTC. It is translated as CSGGGQYEQYF.

The rearrangement joins TRBV6-6 to TRBJ2-7; D ambiguous. The CDR3 runs 13 residues. The germline V gene encodes CDR1 MNHNY and CDR2 SVGAGI (reference sequence). The V end lost 6 bases, the J end lost 3 bases, and 12 bases lay between the germline ends. The chain's CDR3 is CASSPDLNYEQYF. The CDR3 DNA reads TGTGCCAGCAGCCCCGACCTGAACTACGAGCAGTACTTC.

This clonotype has a count of ten or more. CDR3 sequence reads: CASSLLRGYNEQFF. As DNA, the CDR3 is TGTGCCAGCAGTTTATTAAGGGGCTACAATGAGCAGTTCTTC. This chain connects TRBV12-3 or TRBV12-4 to TRBJ2-1, with TRBD1 as a possible D gene (5 bases). The CDR3 loop spans 14 amino acids. Deletions cut 2 bases from V and 3 bases from J, with 8 bases between.

This clonotype has more than one count but fewer than ten. A much larger clone lies one base from this, so it may be a read error. This chain joins TRBV30 and TRBJ1-1, with 11 bases lining up with TRBD1. The CDR3 length is 13 residues. V was clipped by 8 bases and J by 3 bases; unmatched bases: 5. Germline CDR1 reads GTSNPN; CDR2 reads SVGIG (reference sequence). In nucleotides, the CDR3 is TGTGCCCTCCGGGACAGGGGGTACACTGAAGCTTTCTTT. It yields the protein CALRDRGYTEAFF.